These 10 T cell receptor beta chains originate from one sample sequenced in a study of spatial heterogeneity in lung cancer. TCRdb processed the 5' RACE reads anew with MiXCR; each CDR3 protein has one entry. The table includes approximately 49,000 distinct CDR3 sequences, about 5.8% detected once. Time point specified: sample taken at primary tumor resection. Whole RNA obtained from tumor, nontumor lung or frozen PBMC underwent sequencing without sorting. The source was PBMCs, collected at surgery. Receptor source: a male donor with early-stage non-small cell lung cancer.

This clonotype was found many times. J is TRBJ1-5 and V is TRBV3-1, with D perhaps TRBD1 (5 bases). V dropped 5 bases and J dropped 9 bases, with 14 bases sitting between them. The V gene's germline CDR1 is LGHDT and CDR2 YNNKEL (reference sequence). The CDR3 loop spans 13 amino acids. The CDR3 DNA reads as TGTGCCAGCAGCGCAGGGAGTTTACTGCCCCAGCATTTT. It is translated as CASSAGSLLPQHF.

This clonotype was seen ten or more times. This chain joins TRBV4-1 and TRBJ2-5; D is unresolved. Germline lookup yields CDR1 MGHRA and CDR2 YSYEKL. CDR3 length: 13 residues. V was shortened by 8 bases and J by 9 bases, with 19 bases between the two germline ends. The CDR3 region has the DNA TGCGCCAGCGCTCTGATCGTTGGTCCACCCCAGTACTTC. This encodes CASALIVGPPQYF.

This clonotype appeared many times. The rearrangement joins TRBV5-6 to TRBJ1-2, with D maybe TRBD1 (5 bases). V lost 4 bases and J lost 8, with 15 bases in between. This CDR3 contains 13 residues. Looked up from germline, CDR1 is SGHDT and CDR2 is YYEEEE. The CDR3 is CASSRQLRPGYTF. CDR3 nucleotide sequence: TGTGCCAGCAGCCGACAGCTACGACCGGGCTACACCTTC.

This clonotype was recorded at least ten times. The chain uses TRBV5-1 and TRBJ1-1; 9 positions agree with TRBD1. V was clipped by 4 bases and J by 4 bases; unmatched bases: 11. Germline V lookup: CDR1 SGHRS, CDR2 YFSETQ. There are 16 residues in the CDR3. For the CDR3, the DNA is TGCGCCAGCAGCCCGTGGACAGGGGCCGGGGGCACTGAAGCTTTCTTT. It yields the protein CASSPWTGAGGTEAFF.

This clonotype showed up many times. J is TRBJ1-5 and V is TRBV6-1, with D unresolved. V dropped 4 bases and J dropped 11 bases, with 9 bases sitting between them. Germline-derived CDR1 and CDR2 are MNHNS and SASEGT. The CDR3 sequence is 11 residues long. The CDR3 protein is CASSARRAQHF. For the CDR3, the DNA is TGTGCCAGCAGTGCCCGGCGGGCCCAGCATTTT.

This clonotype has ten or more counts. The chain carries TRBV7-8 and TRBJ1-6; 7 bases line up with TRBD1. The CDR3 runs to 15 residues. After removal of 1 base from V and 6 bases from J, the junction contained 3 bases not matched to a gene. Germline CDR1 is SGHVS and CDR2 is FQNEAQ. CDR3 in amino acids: CASSLGDRINSPLHF. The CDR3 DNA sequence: TGTGCCAGCAGCTTAGGGGACAGAATTAATTCACCCCTCCACTTT.

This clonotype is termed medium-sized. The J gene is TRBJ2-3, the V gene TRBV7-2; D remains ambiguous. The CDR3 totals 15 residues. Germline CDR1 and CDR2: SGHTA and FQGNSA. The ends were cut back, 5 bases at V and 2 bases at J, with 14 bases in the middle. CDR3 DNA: TGTGCCAGCAGCCTCCGGCACTCCTTCACAGATACGCAGTATTTT. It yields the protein CASSLRHSFTDTQYF.

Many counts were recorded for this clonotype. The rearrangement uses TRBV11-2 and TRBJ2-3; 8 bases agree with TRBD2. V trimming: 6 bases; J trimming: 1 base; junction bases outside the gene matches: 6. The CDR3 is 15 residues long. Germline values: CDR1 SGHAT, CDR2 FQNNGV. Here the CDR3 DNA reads TGTGCCAGCAGTTCAACTAGCGGAGGCACAGATACGCAGTATTTT. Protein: CASSSTSGGTDTQYF.

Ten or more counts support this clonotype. The DNA for the CDR3 is TGTGCCAGCAGCTTGGGACAGGGGGTCGGGGAGCTGTTTTTT. This translates into CASSLGQGVGELFF. The chain employs TRBV5-4 and TRBJ2-2; the match to TRBD1 covers 9 bases. CDR1 is SGHNT and CDR2 is YYREEE in the germline V gene (reference sequence). This CDR3 spans 14 amino acids. Unmatched junction bases numbered 1, after V lost 0 bases and J lost 7 bases. Drawing the rest from reference TRBV5-4 and TRBJ2-2, the complete variable domain is ETGVTQSPTHLIKTRGQQVTLRCSSQSGHNTVSWYQQALGQGPQFIFQYYREEENGRGNFPPRFSGLQFPNYSSELNVNALELDDSALYLCASSLGQGVGELFFGEGSRLTVL.

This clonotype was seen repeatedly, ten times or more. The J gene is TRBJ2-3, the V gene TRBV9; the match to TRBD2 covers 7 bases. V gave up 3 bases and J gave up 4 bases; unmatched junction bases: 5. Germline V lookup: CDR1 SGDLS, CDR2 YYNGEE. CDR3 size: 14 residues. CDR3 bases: TGTGCCAGCAGCGGGAGGGAGGGTCCAGATACGCAGTATTTT. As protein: CASSGREGPDTQYF.